This T cell receptor (beta chain) was sequenced for a study of beta chain features in type 1 diabetes. The wider study: There were 107,917,701 sorted cells examined across all samples.

In germline, CDR1 is SNHLY, CDR2 FYNNEI. The V gene lost 7 bases and the J gene lost 4 bases, with 13 bases spanning the gap. The CDR3 runs to 13 residues. The purity of all sorted populations exceeded 95%. This clone was detected many times. Expressed TCRB transcripts were sequenced because the entire RNA isolate underwent reverse transcription. Profiled with immunoSEQ multiplex PCR; TCRdb holds only in-frame clones, not every one. The sample carries almost 350,000 clones, roughly 8% recorded once. The sequencing sample was made of central memory CD4+ T cells from blood. This chain links TRBV2 with TRBJ2-5, with D possibly being TRBD1 (6 bases). This clonotype was obtained from a woman between 18 and 29 years old in good health. The CDR3 region has the DNA TGTGCCAGCACAGGGGATGGGGGAGAGACCCAGTACTTC. It translates to CASTGDGGETQYF.